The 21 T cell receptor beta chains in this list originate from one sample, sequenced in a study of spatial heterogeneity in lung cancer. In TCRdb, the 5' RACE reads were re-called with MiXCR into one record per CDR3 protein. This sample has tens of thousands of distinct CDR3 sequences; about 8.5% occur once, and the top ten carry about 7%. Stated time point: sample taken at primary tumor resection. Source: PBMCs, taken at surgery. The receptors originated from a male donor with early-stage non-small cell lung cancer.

The CDR3 here is CASSFPTGPGGTEAFF. The DNA for the CDR3 is TGTGCCAGCAGTTTTCCGACAGGGCCTGGGGGCACTGAAGCTTTCTTT. V is TRBV12-3 or TRBV12-4 and J is TRBJ1-1; 7 bases line up with TRBD1. The trim removed 3 bases at V and 4 bases at J, leaving 11 bases unmatched. The CDR3 runs 16 residues.

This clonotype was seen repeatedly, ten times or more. The CDR3 sequence: CASSLTAGANQPQHF. Written as DNA, the CDR3 is TGTGCCAGCAGCTTAACGGCAGGGGCCAATCAGCCCCAGCATTTT. The chain is built from TRBV7-9 and TRBJ1-5; the D gene is possibly TRBD1 (6 bases). This CDR3 is built from 15 residues. Deletions cut 2 bases from V and 3 bases from J, with 11 bases between. In germline, CDR1 is SEHNR, CDR2 FQNEAQ (reference sequence).

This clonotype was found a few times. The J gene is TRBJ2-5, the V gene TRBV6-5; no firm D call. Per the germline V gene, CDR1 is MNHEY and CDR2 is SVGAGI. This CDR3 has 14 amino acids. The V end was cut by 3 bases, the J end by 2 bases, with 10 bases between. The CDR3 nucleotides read TGTGCCAGCAGTTATGGGTCGATACAAGAGACCCAGTACTTC. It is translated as CASSYGSIQETQYF.

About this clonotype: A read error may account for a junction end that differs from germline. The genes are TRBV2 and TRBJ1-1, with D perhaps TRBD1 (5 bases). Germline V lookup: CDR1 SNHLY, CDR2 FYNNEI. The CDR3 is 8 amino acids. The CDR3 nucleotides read TGTGCCAACAGTGGGGGTTTCTTT. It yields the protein CANSGGFF.

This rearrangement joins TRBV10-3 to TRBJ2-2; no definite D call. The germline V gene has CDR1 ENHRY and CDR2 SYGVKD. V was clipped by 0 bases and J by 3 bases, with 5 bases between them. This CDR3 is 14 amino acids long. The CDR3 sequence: CAISESRDTGELFF. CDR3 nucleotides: TGTGCCATCAGTGAGTCGAGAGACACCGGGGAGCTGTTTTTT.

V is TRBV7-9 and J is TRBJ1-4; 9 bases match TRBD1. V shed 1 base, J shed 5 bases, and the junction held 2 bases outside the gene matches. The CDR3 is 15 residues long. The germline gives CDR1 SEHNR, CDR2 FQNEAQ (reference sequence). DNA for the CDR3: TGTGCCAGCAGCTTAGTAGGGACAGGGAATGAAAAACTGTTTTTT. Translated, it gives CASSLVGTGNEKLFF.

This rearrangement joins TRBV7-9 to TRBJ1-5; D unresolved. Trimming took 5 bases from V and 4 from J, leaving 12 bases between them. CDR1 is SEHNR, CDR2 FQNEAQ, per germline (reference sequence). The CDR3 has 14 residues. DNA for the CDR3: TGTGCCAGCAGCCTAGTCGGAGGGAATCAGCCCCAGCATTTT. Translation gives CASSLVGGNQPQHF. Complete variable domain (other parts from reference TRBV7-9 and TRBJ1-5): DTGVSQNPRHKITKRGQNVTFRCDPISEHNRLYWYRQTLGQGPEFLTYFQNEAQLEKSRLLSDRFSAERPKGSFSTLEIQRTEQGDSAMYLCASSLVGGNQPQHFGDGTRLSIL.

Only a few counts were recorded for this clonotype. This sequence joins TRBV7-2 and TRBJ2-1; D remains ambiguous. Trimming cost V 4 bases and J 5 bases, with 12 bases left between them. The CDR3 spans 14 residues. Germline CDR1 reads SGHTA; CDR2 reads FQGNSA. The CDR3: CASSSSHGHNEQFF. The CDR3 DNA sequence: TGTGCCAGCAGCTCCTCCCATGGGCACAATGAGCAGTTCTTC.

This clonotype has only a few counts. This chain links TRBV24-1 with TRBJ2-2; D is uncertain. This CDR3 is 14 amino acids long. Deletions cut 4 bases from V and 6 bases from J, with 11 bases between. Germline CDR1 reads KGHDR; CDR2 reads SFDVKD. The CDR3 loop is CATSESGYPGELFF. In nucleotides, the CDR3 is TGTGCCACCAGTGAGTCCGGTTATCCCGGGGAGCTGTTTTTT.

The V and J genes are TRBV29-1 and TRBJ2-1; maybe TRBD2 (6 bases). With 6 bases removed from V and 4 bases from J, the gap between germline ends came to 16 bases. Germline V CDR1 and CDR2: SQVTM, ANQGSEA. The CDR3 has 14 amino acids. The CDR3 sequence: CSVEGLSPYNEQFF. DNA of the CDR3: TGCAGCGTCGAGGGACTTTCTCCGTACAATGAGCAGTTCTTC.

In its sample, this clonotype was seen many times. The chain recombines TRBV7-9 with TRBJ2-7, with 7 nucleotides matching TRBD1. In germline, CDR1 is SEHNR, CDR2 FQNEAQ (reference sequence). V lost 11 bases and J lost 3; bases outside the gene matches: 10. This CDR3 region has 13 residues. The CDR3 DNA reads TGTGCCTCCAGTCGGCAGGGGGTCTACGAGCAGTACTTC. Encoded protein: CASSRQGVYEQYF.

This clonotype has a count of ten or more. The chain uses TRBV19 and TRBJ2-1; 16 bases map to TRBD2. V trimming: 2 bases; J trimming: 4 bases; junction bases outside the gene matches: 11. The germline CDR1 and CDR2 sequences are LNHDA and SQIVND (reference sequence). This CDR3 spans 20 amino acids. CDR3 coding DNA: TGTGCCAGTAGTATAAGGGGGACTAGCGGGAGGGACTTTCGATACAATGAGCAGTTCTTC. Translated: CASSIRGTSGRDFRYNEQFF.

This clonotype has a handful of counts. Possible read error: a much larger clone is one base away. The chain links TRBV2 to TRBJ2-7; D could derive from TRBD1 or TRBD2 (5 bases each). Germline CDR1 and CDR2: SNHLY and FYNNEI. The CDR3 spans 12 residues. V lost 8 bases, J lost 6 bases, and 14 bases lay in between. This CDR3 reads CASGDRICEQYF. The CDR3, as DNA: TGTGCCAGCGGGGACCGGATCTGCGAGCAGTACTTC.

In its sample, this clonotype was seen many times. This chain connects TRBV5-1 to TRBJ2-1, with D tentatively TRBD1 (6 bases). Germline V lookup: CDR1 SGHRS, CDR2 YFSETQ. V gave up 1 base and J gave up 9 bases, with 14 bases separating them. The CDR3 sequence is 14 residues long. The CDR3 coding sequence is TGCGCCAGCAGCTTGAGAACAGGGAACGGTGAGCAGTTCTTC. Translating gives CASSLRTGNGEQFF.

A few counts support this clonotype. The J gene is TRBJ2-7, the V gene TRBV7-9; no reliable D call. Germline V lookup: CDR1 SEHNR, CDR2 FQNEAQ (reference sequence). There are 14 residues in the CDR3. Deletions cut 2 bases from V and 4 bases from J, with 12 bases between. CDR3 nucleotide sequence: TGTGCCAGCAGCTTACGCGGTGTTACTTACGAGCAGTACTTC. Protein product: CASSLRGVTYEQYF.

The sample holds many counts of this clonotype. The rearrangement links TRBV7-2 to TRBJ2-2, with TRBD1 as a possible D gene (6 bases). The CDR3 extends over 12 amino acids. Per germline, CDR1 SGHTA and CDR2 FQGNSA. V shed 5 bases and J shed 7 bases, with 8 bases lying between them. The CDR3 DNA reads TGTGCCAGCAGCGTCAGGGGCGGGGAGCTGTTTTTT. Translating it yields CASSVRGGELFF.

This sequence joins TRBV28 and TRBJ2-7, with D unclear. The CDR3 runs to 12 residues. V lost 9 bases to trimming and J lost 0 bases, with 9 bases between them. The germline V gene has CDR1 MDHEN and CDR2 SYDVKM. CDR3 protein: CASDTHSYEQYF. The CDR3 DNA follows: TGTGCCAGTGACACCCACTCCTACGAGCAGTACTTC.

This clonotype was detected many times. CDR3 sequence reads: CASSGEPQAPGYTF. CDR3 nucleotide sequence: TGTGCCAGCAGCGGCGAGCCTCAGGCCCCAGGCTACACCTTC. J is TRBJ1-2 and V is TRBV5-5; D ambiguous. The CDR3 loop spans 14 amino acids. Per germline, CDR1 SGHKS and CDR2 YYEKEE (reference sequence). V was trimmed by 4 bases and J by 8 bases, leaving 18 bases between them.

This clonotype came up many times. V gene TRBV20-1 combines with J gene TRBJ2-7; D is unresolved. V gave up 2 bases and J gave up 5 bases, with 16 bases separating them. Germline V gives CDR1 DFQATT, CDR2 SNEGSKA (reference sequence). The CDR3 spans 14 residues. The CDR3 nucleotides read TGCAGTGCTAGACTTTACACAGCTTCTAACGAGCAGTACTTC. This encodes CSARLYTASNEQYF.

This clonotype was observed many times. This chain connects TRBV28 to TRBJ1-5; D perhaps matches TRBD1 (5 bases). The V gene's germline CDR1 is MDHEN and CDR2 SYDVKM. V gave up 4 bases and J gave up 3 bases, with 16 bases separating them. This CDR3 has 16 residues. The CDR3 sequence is CASSSATRDVNQPQHF. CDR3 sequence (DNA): TGTGCCAGCAGTTCTGCGACCCGGGACGTCAATCAGCCCCAGCATTTT.

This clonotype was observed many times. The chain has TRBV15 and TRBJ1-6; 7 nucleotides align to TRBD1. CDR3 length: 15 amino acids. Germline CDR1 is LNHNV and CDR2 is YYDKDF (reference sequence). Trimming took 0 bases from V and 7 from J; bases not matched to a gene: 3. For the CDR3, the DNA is TGTGCCACCAGCAGAGATGGGACAGAAAATTCACCCCTCCACTTT. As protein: CATSRDGTENSPLHF.